This entry concerns a single TCR beta chain. This sample was taken from a study of blood T cell repertoires in COVID-19. The germline V gene encodes CDR1 SGHTA and CDR2 FQGNSA. The V and J ends lost 1 base and 4 bases respectively, with 23 bases between them. The CDR3 length is 18 residues. Only in-frame clones appear in the TCRdb table, and some are missing; sequencing was by immunoSEQ multiplex PCR. The sample has about 430,000 clones, nearly 90% seen once. This sequence originates from a woman aged 18-29 years who had been exposed to COVID-19. Source material: PBMCs or T cells enriched from blood (not recorded which). The chain uses TRBV7-2 and TRBJ2-7; D is perhaps TRBD1 (6 bases). The CDR3 DNA follows: TGTGCCAGCAGCTTAGTAGGCTCTACCGGGACATCGCCATACGAGCAGTACTTC. Its translation is CASSLVGSTGTSPYEQYF.